This T cell receptor beta chain is from a study of CD8 T cells in Susac syndrome. Random hexamers were used to reverse transcribe an amount of 0.5 to 1 ug RNA. TCRdb processed the immunoSEQ multiplex PCR reads anew with MiXCR; each CDR3 protein has one entry. Of 130,000 or so distinct CDR3 sequences in the sample, roughly 95% were seen once. Germline assignment: CDR1 LNHNV and CDR2 YYDKDF (reference sequence). The CDR3 loop spans 16 amino acids. V was cut by 0 bases and J by 0 bases, with 8 bases left in between. The TCR comes from a human donor with Susac syndrome. The chain carries TRBV15 and TRBJ2-2; D unclear. The sample consisted of CD4+ T cells from PBMCs. CDR3 protein: CATSRDNSANTGELFF. CDR3 nucleotide sequence: TGTGCCACCAGCAGAGATAACTCTGCGAACACCGGGGAGCTGTTTTTT.